The rows below give T cell receptor beta chains drawn from one sample of a study of response to subunit inactivated influenza vaccine. One entry per CDR3 protein results from TCRdb running MiXCR on the RT-PCR reads. The sample records more than 700,000 distinct CDR3 sequences, 21% being singletons. The starting material was PBMCs from blood, obtained around 5 days after vaccination. The source is a man aged 45-65 years who received an inactivated influenza vaccine. CDR3s include the opening cysteine and the closing phenylalanine or tryptophan.

>TRBJ1-2|TRBV11-1
CASSSLGLGQGASSYGYTF
>TRBJ2-3|TRBV7-2
CASSLRGEGDTQYF
>TRBJ2-4|TRBV12-3/TRBV12-4
CASSPDRGNIQYF
>TRBJ1-3|TRBV12-3/TRBV12-4
CASSPGAGNTIYF
>TRBJ2-1|TRBV11-1
CASSLTSFGDPGSYNEQFF
>TRBJ2-1|TRBV7-2
CASSPGSFYNEQFF
>TRBJ2-3|TRBV9
CASSVGDWGTDTQYF
>TRBJ2-5|TRBV27
CASSLGGTGRWGYQETQYF
>TRBJ2-5|TRBV3-1
CASSQGADMYQETQYF
>TRBJ2-1|TRBV28
CASKGLARNEQFF
>TRBJ2-1|TRBV5-1
CASTQQGQGHNEQFF
>TRBJ2-5|TRBV12-3/TRBV12-4
CASSLIGAGGETQYF
>TRBJ1-4|TRBV7-9
CASSRPRWGTNEKLFF
>TRBJ2-1|TRBV20-1
CSASLPGRGSNEQFF
>TRBJ2-5|TRBV28
CATGDFQETQYF
>TRBJ2-7|TRBV20-1
CSARDDLAGLYEQYF
>TRBJ1-2|TRBV12-3/TRBV12-4
CASRDRRTTNYGYTF
>TRBJ1-2|TRBV11-2
CASSLRNWKGPLSNGYTF
>TRBJ2-1|TRBV30
CAWSVWGDEQFF
>TRBJ2-3|TRBV7-9
CASSVASGGRTDTQYF
>TRBJ2-4|TRBV6-2/TRBV6-3
CASSYSRENIQYF
>TRBJ2-1|TRBV15
CATSRDRDLGLNEQFF
>TRBJ2-5|TRBV7-9
CASSLGERGTQYF